The rows below give T cell receptor beta chains drawn from one sample of a study of T cells in Graves' hyperthyroidism and ophthalmopathy. TCRdb reanalysed the multiplex PCR reads using MiXCR and keeps one entry per CDR3 protein. The sample carries 300,000 to 450,000 distinct CDR3 sequences, approximately 13% recorded once. Source material: blood. The receptors stem from a woman younger than 35 with Graves' hyperthyroidism. Both conserved end residues are part of each CDR3. Fields, in order: CDR3 protein, CDR3 DNA, clone size, V gene, D gene, J gene. A D gene is named only where the DNA matches it firmly. Size values are once, few and many counts, or a class for expanded clones, and some rows have none.

CASSGIRGSGDEQFF | TGTGCCAGCAGTGGGATCCGCGGGAGCGGGGATGAGCAGTTCTTC | - | TRBV6-1 | TRBD2 | TRBJ2-1
CSVGAGGETQYF | TGCAGCGTTGGGGCAGGGGGGGAGACCCAGTACTTC | - | TRBV29-1 | - | TRBJ2-5
CASRNRAAQYF | TGTGCCAGCAGAAACAGGGCAGCGCAGTACTTC | many | TRBV27 | - | TRBJ2-7
CASSRERTSGNRGRETQYF | TGTGCCAGCAGCCGTGAGAGGACTAGCGGGAACCGGGGTCGGGAGACCCAGTACTTC | many | TRBV7-8 | TRBD2 | TRBJ2-5
CASSQGDRVRLAFF | TGCGCCAGCAGTCAAGGGGACAGGGTACGACTAGCTTTCTTT | - | TRBV10-2 | TRBD1 | TRBJ1-1
CASSPASSGVYEQYF | TGTGCCAGCAGCCCTGCTTCTAGCGGGGTATACGAGCAGTACTTC | - | TRBV3-1 | TRBD2 | TRBJ2-7
CASSPIGGANYGYTF | TGTGCCAGCAGCCCCATAGGGGGCGCAAATTATGGCTACACCTTC | many | TRBV7-3 | TRBD1 | TRBJ1-2
CAIGRSGDTEAFF | TGTGCCATCGGCCGATCCGGGGACACTGAAGCTTTCTTT | many | TRBV10-3 | - | TRBJ1-1
CASTRAAGGFQETQYF | TGTGCCAGCACCCGCGCCGCAGGGGGGTTCCAAGAGACCCAGTACTTC | many | TRBV28 | - | TRBJ2-5
CASTPGQGRPTEAFF | TGTGCCAGCACCCCGGGACAGGGTCGTCCCACTGAAGCTTTCTTT | many | TRBV12-3/TRBV12-4 | TRBD1 | TRBJ1-1
CASSLTGTDYGYTF | TGTGCCAGCAGCTTAACCGGGACAGACTATGGCTACACCTTC | many | TRBV7-2 | TRBD1 | TRBJ1-2
CASSAQPGQINSPLHF | TGTGCCAGCAGCGCTCAGCCGGGACAGATTAATTCACCCCTCCACTTT | - | TRBV9 | TRBD1 | TRBJ1-6
CASSFVSSWETQYF | TGTGCCAGCAGCTTCGTGAGTTCCTGGGAGACCCAGTACTTC | many | TRBV5-6 | - | TRBJ2-5
CASSSGTGSAGTEAFF | TGTGCCAGCAGCTCCGGGACAGGGTCGGCGGGCACTGAAGCTTTCTTT | many | TRBV7-3 | TRBD1 | TRBJ1-1
CSAFWGTSGNNYEQYF | TGCAGTGCTTTTTGGGGAACTAGCGGGAATAACTACGAGCAGTACTTC | many | TRBV20-1 | TRBD2 | TRBJ2-7
CASSERETYGYTF | TGTGCCAGCAGTGAAAGGGAGACCTATGGCTACACCTTC | - | TRBV2 | - | TRBJ1-2
CAPGRISNTGELFF | TGTGCCCCCGGCAGGATATCGAACACCGGGGAGCTGTTTTTT | many | TRBV7-9 | - | TRBJ2-2
CASSRGGLYEQYF | TGTGCCAGCAGCCGGGGGGGGCTCTACGAGCAGTACTTC | many | TRBV28 | TRBD2 | TRBJ2-7
CASSQGATSTDTQYF | TGTGCCAGCAGTCAGGGGGCTACTAGCACAGATACGCAGTATTTT | many | TRBV12-3/TRBV12-4 | TRBD1 | TRBJ2-3
CSALELAGFQETQYF | TGCAGTGCCCTCGAGCTAGCGGGGTTCCAAGAGACCCAGTACTTC | many | TRBV20-1 | TRBD2 | TRBJ2-5
CASSISSAGAPNYGYTF | TGTGCCAGCAGCATTTCGTCAGCAGGGGCCCCTAACTATGGCTACACCTTC | many | TRBV9 | - | TRBJ1-2
CASTPGAGSNQPQHF | TGTGCCAGCACCCCGGGGGCTGGGAGCAATCAGCCCCAGCATTTT | many | TRBV27 | - | TRBJ1-5
CSATGTNEKLFF | TGCAGCGCGACAGGGACTAATGAAAAACTGTTTTTT | many | TRBV29-1 | TRBD1 | TRBJ1-4
CAGARGSYEQYF | TGTGCCGGGGCGCGGGGTTCCTACGAGCAGTACTTC | - | TRBV30 | - | TRBJ2-7
CASSLDRAGNTIYF | TGTGCCAGCAGCTTGGACAGGGCTGGAAACACCATATATTTT | many | TRBV7-2 | TRBD1 | TRBJ1-3
CASTLGDGEAFF | TGTGCCAGCACCCTAGGGGACGGTGAAGCTTTCTTT | many | TRBV6-1 | - | TRBJ1-1
CASSSGGGKNTGELFF | TGTGCCAGCTCGTCAGGCGGAGGGAAGAACACCGGGGAGCTGTTTTTT | few | TRBV18 | - | TRBJ2-2
CASSRGTEPGGGAQHF | TGTGCCAGCAGCCGTGGGACAGAGCCCGGGGGGGGAGCCCAGCATTTT | many | TRBV7-6 | TRBD1 | TRBJ1-5
CASSLAGPTSTDTQYF | TGTGCCAGCAGCTTAGCTGGTCCGACTAGCACAGATACGCAGTATTTT | few | TRBV7-2 | - | TRBJ2-3
CASSEGRPYEQYF | TGTGCCAGCAGTGAAGGCAGACCCTACGAGCAGTACTTC | many | TRBV2 | - | TRBJ2-7
CASSLALSGGEQYF | TGTGCCAGCAGCTTAGCCCTTAGCGGGGGCGAGCAGTACTTC | few | TRBV11-2 | TRBD2 | TRBJ2-7
CSASRLYNEQFF | TGCAGTGCTAGCAGGTTGTACAATGAGCAGTTCTTC | many | TRBV20-1 | - | TRBJ2-1
CATSVLNAGVGELFF | TGTGCCACCAGTGTCCTAAACGCGGGGGTCGGGGAGCTGTTTTTT | many | TRBV24-1 | TRBD2 | TRBJ2-2
CASSYSRRVSEKLFF | TGTGCCAGCAGTTACTCTCGTAGGGTTAGCGAAAAACTGTTTTTT | many | TRBV6-5 | - | TRBJ1-4
CASSPNLAGGPDEQFF | TGTGCCAGCAGTCCGAATCTAGCGGGGGGGCCCGATGAGCAGTTCTTC | few | TRBV28 | TRBD2 | TRBJ2-1
CASSQDTGHRGYEQYF | TGCGCCAGCAGCCAAGACACCGGACATCGGGGTTACGAGCAGTACTTC | many | TRBV4-1 | - | TRBJ2-7
CASSSLGQLQETQYF | TGTGCCAGCAGTTCGTTGGGGCAGCTCCAAGAGACCCAGTACTTC | few | TRBV28 | - | TRBJ2-5
CASSNKLAAYNEQFF | TGTGCCAGCAGTAATAAACTAGCTGCCTACAATGAGCAGTTCTTC | many | TRBV27 | - | TRBJ2-1
CSAQGVGETQYF | TGCAGTGCCCAGGGGGTCGGAGAGACCCAGTACTTC | many | TRBV20-1 | TRBD1 | TRBJ2-5
CASSYRQFEAFF | TGTGCCAGCAGCTACAGACAGTTTGAAGCTTTCTTT | many | TRBV7-9 | - | TRBJ1-1
CSAREAGGREQYF | TGCAGTGCTAGAGAGGCAGGGGGTCGAGAGCAGTACTTC | - | TRBV20-1 | TRBD1 | TRBJ2-7
CASRTGYNEKLFF | TGTGCCAGCAGGACGGGTTATAATGAAAAACTGTTTTTT | many | TRBV12-3/TRBV12-4 | - | TRBJ1-4
CASSLVVGANEQFF | TGTGCCAGCAGCTTGGTAGTGGGGGCCAATGAGCAGTTCTTC | many | TRBV5-6 | - | TRBJ2-1
CASPPGNTEAFF | TGTGCCAGCCCCCCCGGTAACACTGAAGCTTTCTTT | few | TRBV14 | - | TRBJ1-1
CASSLLGAPGDTQYF | TGTGCCAGCTCTCTCCTGGGGGCCCCAGGGGATACGCAGTATTTT | many | TRBV18 | - | TRBJ2-3
CASSFRQVGTEAFF | TGTGCCAGCAGCTTCAGGCAGGTGGGGACTGAAGCTTTCTTT | many | TRBV11-2 | - | TRBJ1-1
CASSYITGGRRETQYF | TGTGCCAGCAGTTACATCACGGGGGGCCGACGTGAGACCCAGTACTTC | many | TRBV6-2/TRBV6-3 | - | TRBJ2-5
CASSYLFRGDLREQFF | TGTGCCAGCAGTTACCTTTTCCGGGGGGACCTGAGGGAGCAGTTCTTC | many | TRBV6-2/TRBV6-3 | TRBD2 | TRBJ2-1
CSASSPGTSGGGEQFF | TGCAGTGCTAGTTCCCCCGGGACTAGCGGGGGCGGTGAGCAGTTCTTC | - | TRBV20-1 | TRBD2 | TRBJ2-1
CASSYPSGGPTDTQYF | TGTGCCAGCAGTTACCCTAGCGGGGGCCCCACAGATACGCAGTATTTT | many | TRBV6-5 | TRBD2 | TRBJ2-3